This passage covers 21 T cell receptor beta chains from one sample sequenced in a study of CD8+CD57+ T cells in acquired aplastic anemia. Both TCR beta VDJ combination and CDR3 sequence profiling were carried out. Genomic DNA was the template for this profiling. One entry per CDR3 protein, called by TCRdb with MiXCR from the reads. The repertoire consists of 400,000 to 600,000 distinct CDR3 sequences, with approximately 32% occurring once and the leading ten covering less than 1%. Previously, flow cytometry had revealed CD8+CD57+ cell expansion in the patients chosen for sequencing. The sequenced material came from sorted CD4+, CD8+, or CD8+CD57+ T cells (not recorded which) from PBMCs. The receptors shown here come from a human donor with aplastic anemia.

Here the CDR3 reads CASSSGTGQSDRGGYTF. CDR3 in DNA: TGTGCCAGCAGCTCCGGGACAGGGCAAAGTGATAGAGGTGGCTACACCTTC. The chain recombines TRBV11-2 with TRBJ1-2; TRBD1 matches at 9 bases. The CDR3 covers 17 residues. The germline gives CDR1 SGHAT, CDR2 FQNNGV. The V gene end was trimmed by 4 bases and the J gene end by 7 bases; junction bases not matched to a gene: 16.

The sample holds many counts of this clonotype. The V and J genes are TRBV7-9 and TRBJ1-1; D remains ambiguous. This CDR3 is 12 amino acids long. V lost 5 bases and J 7 bases, leaving 11 bases between the germline ends. The V gene's germline CDR1 is SEHNR and CDR2 FQNEAQ (reference sequence). The CDR3 DNA reads TGTGCCAGCAGCCTGCCCCGCAGTGAAGCTTTCTTT. Protein product: CASSLPRSEAFF.

This chain uses TRBV2 with TRBJ1-1; TRBD1 agrees at 10 bases. The V gene's germline CDR1 is SNHLY and CDR2 FYNNEI. The CDR3 spans 12 residues. V was clipped by 3 bases and J by 10 bases; unmatched bases: 2. This chain's CDR3 is CASSEGQGRAFF. For the CDR3, the DNA is TGTGCCAGCAGTGAGGGACAGGGGCGAGCTTTCTTT.

This clonotype was observed once. This sequence joins TRBV15 and TRBJ2-3; D might be TRBD1 (6 bases). The CDR3 has 15 amino acids. Germline-derived CDR1 and CDR2 are LNHNV and YYDKDF (reference sequence). The ends were cut back, 1 base at V and 6 bases at J, with 14 bases in the middle. In DNA form, the CDR3 reads TGTGCCACCAGCAGAGCGGCGGACAGTCTTGATACGCAGTATTTT. Encoded protein: CATSRAADSLDTQYF.

This clonotype was seen once. The chain is built from TRBV12-3 or TRBV12-4 and TRBJ1-2; 8 bases map to TRBD1. This CDR3 is built from 14 residues. V lost 7 bases and J lost 2; bases outside the gene matches: 6. Written as DNA, the CDR3 is TGTGCCAGCACCGCGACAGGGGAGAACTATGGCTACACCTTC. This encodes CASTATGENYGYTF.

This clonotype was recorded at least ten times. The chain recombines TRBV20-1 with TRBJ2-4; D is ambiguous. The CDR3 is made up of 12 amino acids. The germline V and J ends were trimmed by 6 bases and 8 bases, with 14 bases remaining between them. The V gene's germline CDR1 is DFQATT and CDR2 SNEGSKA (reference sequence). In DNA form, the CDR3 reads TGCAGTGCCAGCAAAACCGAGGACATTCAGTACTTC. As protein: CSASKTEDIQYF.

This clonotype showed up just once. The V call is TRBV19, the J call TRBJ1-2; the D gene is possibly TRBD1 (5 bases). V dropped 6 bases and J dropped 8 bases, with 13 bases sitting between them. This CDR3 spans 12 amino acids. The germline CDR1 and CDR2 sequences are LNHDA and SQIVND (reference sequence). CDR3 residues: CASRPPRTGYTF. CDR3 DNA: TGTGCCAGTAGGCCCCCACGGACAGGCTACACCTTC.

This clonotype was seen at least ten times. The V call is TRBV20-1, the J call TRBJ2-7; TRBD2 is a possible D gene (6 bases). Germline V gene data show CDR1 as DFQATT and CDR2 as SNEGSKA (reference sequence). V was trimmed by 6 bases and J by 0 bases, leaving 12 bases between them. The CDR3 totals 13 residues. Written as DNA, the CDR3 is TGCAGTGCAGAGGACGGGAGCTCCTACGAGCAGTACTTC. The encoded protein is CSAEDGSSYEQYF.

The CDR3 sequence is CASSQVGGQERLRNTIYF. The CDR3 DNA sequence: TGTGCCAGCAGCCAAGTTGGGGGACAGGAACGACTTCGAAACACCATATATTTT. This rearrangement joins TRBV14 to TRBJ1-3, with 8 bases that match TRBD1. Looked up from germline, CDR1 is SGHDN and CDR2 is FVKESK. The CDR3 runs to 18 residues. V lost 1 base to trimming and J lost 5 bases; unmatched junction nucleotides: 13.

The chain is built from TRBV6-4 and TRBJ1-5; D is possibly TRBD1 (5 bases). The CDR3 loop spans 15 amino acids. Germline CDR1 reads MRHNA; CDR2 reads SNTAGT. V lost 0 bases, J lost 6 bases, and 12 bases lay in between. CDR3: CASSDSFGGSQPQHF. The DNA for the CDR3 is TGTGCCAGCAGTGACTCTTTTGGGGGGAGTCAGCCCCAGCATTTT.

Ten or more counts support this clonotype. The rearrangement links TRBV2 to TRBJ2-7, with D tentatively TRBD1 (5 bases). V was cut by 6 bases and J by 0 bases, with 12 bases left in between. CDR3 length: 14 amino acids. Germline loops: CDR1 SNHLY, CDR2 FYNNEI. The CDR3 reads CASRGDNPSYEQYF. For the CDR3, the DNA is TGTGCCAGCAGAGGGGATAACCCCTCCTACGAGCAGTACTTC.

The V and J genes are TRBV30 and TRBJ2-3; tentatively, D is TRBD2 (6 bases). The CDR3 is made up of 11 amino acids. V was clipped by 5 bases and J by 7 bases, with 10 bases between them. Germline CDR1 GTSNPN, CDR2 SVGIG (reference sequence). The CDR3 DNA follows: TGTGCCTGGGGAGGGGTTTATACGCAGTATTTT. Its protein product is CAWGGVYTQYF.

This clonotype has at least ten counts. The chain uses TRBV10-3 and TRBJ1-6; no clear D gene. CDR3 length: 16 residues. V was trimmed by 5 bases and J by 0 bases, leaving 11 bases between them. Germline CDR1 ENHRY, CDR2 SYGVKD. The chain's CDR3 is CAISPGSSSYNSPLHF. The CDR3 DNA reads TGTGCCATCAGTCCTGGGTCGAGCTCCTATAATTCACCCCTCCACTTT.

This clonotype was counted many times. The chain combines TRBV12-3 or TRBV12-4 with TRBJ1-2; unclear D gene. This CDR3 is 13 amino acids long. The V gene lost 5 bases and the J gene lost 4 bases, with 11 bases spanning the gap. The CDR3 region is CASSPDLPYGYTF. DNA for the CDR3: TGTGCCAGCAGTCCGGACCTCCCCTATGGCTACACCTTC.

Only a few counts were recorded for this clonotype. This chain uses TRBV6-5 with TRBJ2-7, with D unresolved. This CDR3 contains 13 residues. Germline CDR1 is MNHEY and CDR2 is SVGAGI. The V gene lost 4 bases and the J gene lost 5 bases, with 12 bases spanning the gap. The CDR3 protein is CASSSPPVDEQYF. CDR3 nucleotide sequence: TGTGCCAGCAGTTCCCCCCCCGTGGACGAGCAGTACTTC.

This clonotype has only a few counts. The chain is built from TRBV10-3 and TRBJ1-2; D is perhaps TRBD1 (5 bases). V gave up 7 bases and J gave up 8 bases, with 17 bases separating them. This CDR3 is 13 amino acids long. Germline CDR1 reads ENHRY; CDR2 reads SYGVKD. The CDR3 loop reads CAIKGAGTAGYTF. The CDR3 DNA follows: TGTGCCATCAAAGGGGCAGGGACGGCGGGCTACACCTTC.

This clonotype was seen repeatedly, ten times or more. The CDR3 DNA follows: TGTGCCAGCAGCCCGGACAATAGCGTCGTCTATGGCTACACCTTC. Translating gives CASSPDNSVVYGYTF. The V call is TRBV5-4, the J call TRBJ1-2; possibly TRBD1 for D (5 bases). Germline CDR1 and CDR2: SGHNT and YYREEE (reference sequence). The CDR3 has 15 amino acids. V lost 4 bases and J lost 4, with 17 bases in between.

Many counts were recorded for this clonotype. The rearrangement joins TRBV2 to TRBJ2-7, with a possible D match to TRBD1 (6 bases). V lost 4 bases and J 2 bases, leaving 12 bases between the germline ends. The germline gives CDR1 SNHLY, CDR2 FYNNEI. The CDR3 is made up of 14 amino acids. The CDR3 spells CASSVQQGTYEQYF. As DNA, the CDR3 is TGTGCCAGCAGTGTGCAACAGGGTACCTACGAGCAGTACTTC.

This clonotype occurred many times. In this CDR3 the conserved last residue, phenylalanine or tryptophan, is missing, so a read error is likely. This chain connects TRBV20-1 to TRBJ2-7; 9 bases are a match to TRBD1. With V trimmed by 6 bases and J by 7 bases, 7 bases remained unmatched. The CDR3 loop spans 12 amino acids. Germline values: CDR1 DFQATT, CDR2 SNEGSKA (reference sequence). The CDR3 bases are TGCAGTGCCCACCGGGACAGGGATGAGCAGTACCCC. Translating it yields CSAHRDRDEQYP.

The chain carries TRBV29-1 and TRBJ1-2, with D possibly being TRBD1 (5 bases). V was shortened by 3 bases and J by 7 bases, with 9 bases between the two germline ends. Germline V gives CDR1 SQVTM, CDR2 ANQGSEA. The CDR3 has 11 amino acids. CDR3 residues: CSVDRVGGYTF. The CDR3 DNA is TGCAGCGTTGACAGGGTCGGTGGCTACACCTTC.

This clonotype showed up many times. The chain employs TRBV7-6 and TRBJ2-1, with no clear D. The V gene lost 8 bases and the J gene lost 0 bases, with 11 bases spanning the gap. The CDR3 has 14 amino acids. Looked up from germline, CDR1 is SGHVS and CDR2 is FNYEAQ. CDR3 bases: TGTGCCAGCGGGCCTATAGGCTCCTACAATGAGCAGTTCTTC. Protein product: CASGPIGSYNEQFF.